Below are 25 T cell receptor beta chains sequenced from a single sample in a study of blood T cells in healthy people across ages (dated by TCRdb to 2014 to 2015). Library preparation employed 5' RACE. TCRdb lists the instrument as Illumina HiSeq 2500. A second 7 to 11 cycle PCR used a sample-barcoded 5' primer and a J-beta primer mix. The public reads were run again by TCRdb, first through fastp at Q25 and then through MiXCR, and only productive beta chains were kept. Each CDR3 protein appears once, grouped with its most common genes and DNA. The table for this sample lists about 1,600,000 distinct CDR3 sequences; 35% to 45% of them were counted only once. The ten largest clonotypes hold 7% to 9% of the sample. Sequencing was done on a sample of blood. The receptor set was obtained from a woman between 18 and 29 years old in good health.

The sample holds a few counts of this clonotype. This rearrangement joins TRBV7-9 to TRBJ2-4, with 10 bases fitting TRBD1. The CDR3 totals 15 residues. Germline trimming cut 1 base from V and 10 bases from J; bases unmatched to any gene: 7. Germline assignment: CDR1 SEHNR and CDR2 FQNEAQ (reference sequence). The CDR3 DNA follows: TGTGCCAGCAGCTTAGATCTCGGACAGGGGGTAATTCAGTACTTC. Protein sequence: CASSLDLGQGVIQYF.

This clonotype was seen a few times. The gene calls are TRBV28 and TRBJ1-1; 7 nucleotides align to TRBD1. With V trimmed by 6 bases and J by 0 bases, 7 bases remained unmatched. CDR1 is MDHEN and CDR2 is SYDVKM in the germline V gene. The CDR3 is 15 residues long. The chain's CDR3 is CASSRGDRLNTEAFF. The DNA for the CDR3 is TGTGCCAGCAGCCGGGGGGACAGACTGAACACTGAAGCTTTCTTT.

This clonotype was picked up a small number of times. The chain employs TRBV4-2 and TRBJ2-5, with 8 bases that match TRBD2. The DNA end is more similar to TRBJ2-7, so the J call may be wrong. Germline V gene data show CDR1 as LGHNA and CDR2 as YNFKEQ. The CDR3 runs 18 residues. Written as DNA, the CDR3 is TGTGCCAGCAGCCAAGGGTTAATCCGGACTAGCATGTACTACGAGCAGTACTTC. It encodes CASSQGLIRTSMYYEQYF.

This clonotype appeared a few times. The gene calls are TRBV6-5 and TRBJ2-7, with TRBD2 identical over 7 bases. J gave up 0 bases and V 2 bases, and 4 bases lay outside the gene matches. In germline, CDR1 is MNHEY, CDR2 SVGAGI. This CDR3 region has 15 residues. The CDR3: CASSYARGDSYEQYF. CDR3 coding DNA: TGTGCCAGCAGTTACGCCCGGGGGGACTCCTACGAGCAGTACTTC.

The CDR3, as DNA: TGTGCCTGGAGTGTCGTACAGAAAAATCAGCCCCAGCATTTT. Its protein is CAWSVVQKNQPQHF. The chain recombines TRBV30 with TRBJ1-5; D is unclear. Trimming took off 0 bases at V and 4 bases at J, with 10 bases between the two ends. Germline values: CDR1 GTSNPN, CDR2 SVGIG (reference sequence). The CDR3 consists of 14 residues. Combining the CDR3 with reference TRBV30 and TRBJ1-5 gives the whole variable domain SQTIHQWPATLVQPVGSPLSLECTVEGTSNPNLYWYRQAAGRGLQLLFYSVGIGQISSEVPQNLSASRPQDRQFILSSKKLLLSDSGFYLCAWSVVQKNQPQHFGDGTRLSIL.

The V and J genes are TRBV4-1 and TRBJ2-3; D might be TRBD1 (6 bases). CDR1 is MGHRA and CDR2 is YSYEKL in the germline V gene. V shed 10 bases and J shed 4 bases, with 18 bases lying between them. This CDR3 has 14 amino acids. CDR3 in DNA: TGCGCCACCCGAGTTAGCGAGGGGGCAGATACGCAGTATTTT. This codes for CATRVSEGADTQYF.

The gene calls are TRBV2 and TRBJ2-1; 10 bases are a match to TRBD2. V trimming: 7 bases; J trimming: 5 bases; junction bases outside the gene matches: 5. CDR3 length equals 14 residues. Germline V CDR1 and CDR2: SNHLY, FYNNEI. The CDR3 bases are TGTGCCAGCACCTGGACTAGCGGCGACAATGAGCAGTTCTTC. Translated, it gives CASTWTSGDNEQFF.

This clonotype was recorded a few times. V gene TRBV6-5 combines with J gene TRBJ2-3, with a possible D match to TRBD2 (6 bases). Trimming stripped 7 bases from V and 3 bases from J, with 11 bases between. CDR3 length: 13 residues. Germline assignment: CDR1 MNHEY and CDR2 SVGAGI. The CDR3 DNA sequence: TGTGCCAGCAACGATGCGGGGACAGATACGCAGTATTTT. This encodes CASNDAGTDTQYF.

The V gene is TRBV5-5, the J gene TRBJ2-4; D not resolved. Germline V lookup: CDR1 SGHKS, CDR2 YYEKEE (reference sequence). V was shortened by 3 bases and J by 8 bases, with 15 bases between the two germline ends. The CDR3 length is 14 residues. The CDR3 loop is CASSSRIGVDIQYF. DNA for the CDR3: TGTGCCAGCAGCTCCCGGATTGGAGTGGACATTCAGTACTTC.

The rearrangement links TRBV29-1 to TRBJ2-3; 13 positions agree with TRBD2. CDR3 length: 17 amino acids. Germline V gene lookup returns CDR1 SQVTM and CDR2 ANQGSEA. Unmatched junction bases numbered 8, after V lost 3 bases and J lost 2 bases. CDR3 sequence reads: CSVDILGTSGVTDTQYF. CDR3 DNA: TGCAGCGTTGATATTTTAGGGACTAGCGGGGTCACAGATACGCAGTATTTT.

CDR3 loop: CASSADRAGANVLTF. The DNA of the CDR3 is TGTGCCAGTAGTGCCGACAGGGCTGGGGCCAACGTCCTGACTTTC. V usage is TRBV19 and J usage is TRBJ2-6; 7 nucleotides line up with TRBD1. Trimming took 5 bases from V and 2 from J; bases not matched to a gene: 3. The germline CDR1 and CDR2 sequences are LNHDA and SQIVND (reference sequence). The CDR3 covers 15 residues.

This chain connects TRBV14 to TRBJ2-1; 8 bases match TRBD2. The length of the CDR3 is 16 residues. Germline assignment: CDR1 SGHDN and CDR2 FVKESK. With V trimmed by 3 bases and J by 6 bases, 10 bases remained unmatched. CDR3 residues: CASSHTPGLVRNEQFF. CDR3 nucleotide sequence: TGTGCCAGCAGCCACACCCCGGGACTAGTTCGCAATGAGCAGTTCTTC. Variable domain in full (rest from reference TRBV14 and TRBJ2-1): EAGVTQFPSHSVIEKGQTVTLRCDPISGHDNLYWYRRVMGKEIKFLLHFVKESKQDESGMPNNRFLAERTGGTYSTLKVQPAELEDSGVYFCASSHTPGLVRNEQFFGPGTRLTVL.

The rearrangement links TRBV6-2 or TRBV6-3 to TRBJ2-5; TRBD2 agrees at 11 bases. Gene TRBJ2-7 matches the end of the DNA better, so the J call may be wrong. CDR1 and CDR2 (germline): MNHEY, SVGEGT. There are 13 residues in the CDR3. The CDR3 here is CATSETSGTEQYF. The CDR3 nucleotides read TGTGCCACGTCAGAGACTAGCGGGACCGAGCAGTACTTC.

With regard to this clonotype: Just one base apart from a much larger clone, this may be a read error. The DNA of the CDR3 is TGTGCCAGCAGCTTATCGGGGACCAATGAGCAGTACTTC. Encoded protein: CASSLSGTNEQYF. The J gene is TRBJ2-7, the V gene TRBV7-9, with D perhaps being TRBD1 or TRBD2 (5 bases each). The CDR3 has 13 residues. Germline CDR1 is SEHNR and CDR2 is FQNEAQ (reference sequence). V dropped 2 bases and J dropped 7 bases, with 12 bases sitting between them.

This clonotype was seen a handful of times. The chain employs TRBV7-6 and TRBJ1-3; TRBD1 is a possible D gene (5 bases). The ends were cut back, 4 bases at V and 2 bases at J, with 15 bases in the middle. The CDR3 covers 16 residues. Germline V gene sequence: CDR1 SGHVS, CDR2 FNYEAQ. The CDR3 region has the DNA TGTGCCAGCAGCTCAGGGCCCAGTGGTACTGGAAACACCATATATTTT. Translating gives CASSSGPSGTGNTIYF.

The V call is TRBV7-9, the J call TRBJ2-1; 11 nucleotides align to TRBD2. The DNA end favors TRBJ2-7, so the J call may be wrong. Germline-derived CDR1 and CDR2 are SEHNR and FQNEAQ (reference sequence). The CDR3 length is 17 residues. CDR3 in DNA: TGTGCCAGCAGCGCCAGAGGGACTAGCGGCACCTACAATGAGCAGTACTTC. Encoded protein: CASSARGTSGTYNEQYF.

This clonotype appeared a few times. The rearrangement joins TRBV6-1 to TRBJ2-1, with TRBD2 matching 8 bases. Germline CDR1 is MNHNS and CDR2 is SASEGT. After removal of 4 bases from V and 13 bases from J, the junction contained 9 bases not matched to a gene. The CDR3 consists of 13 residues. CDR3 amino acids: CASSGEREYHQFF. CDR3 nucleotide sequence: TGTGCCAGCAGTGGTGAGCGGGAGTATCACCAGTTCTTC.

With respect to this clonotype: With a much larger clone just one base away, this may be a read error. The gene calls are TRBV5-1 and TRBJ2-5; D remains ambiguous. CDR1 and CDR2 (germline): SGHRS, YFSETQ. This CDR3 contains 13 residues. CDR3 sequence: CAGSLYHRETQYF. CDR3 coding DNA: TGCGCCGGCAGCCTCTACCATCGAGAGACCCAGTACTTC.

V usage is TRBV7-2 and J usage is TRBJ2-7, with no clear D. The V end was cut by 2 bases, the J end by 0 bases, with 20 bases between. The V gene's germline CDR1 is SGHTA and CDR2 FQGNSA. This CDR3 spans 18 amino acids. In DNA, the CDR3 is TGTGCCAGCAGCTTAAGGTCGGGCCTTAGCTTGGGCTCCTACGAGCAGTACTTC. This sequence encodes CASSLRSGLSLGSYEQYF.

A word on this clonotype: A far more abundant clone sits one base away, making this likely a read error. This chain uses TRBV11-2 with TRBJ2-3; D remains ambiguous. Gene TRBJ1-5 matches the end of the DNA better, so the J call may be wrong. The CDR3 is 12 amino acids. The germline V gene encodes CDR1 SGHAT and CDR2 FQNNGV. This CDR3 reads CASSPYTDTQHF. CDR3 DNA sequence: TGTGCCAGCAGCCCTTACACAGATACGCAGCATTTT.

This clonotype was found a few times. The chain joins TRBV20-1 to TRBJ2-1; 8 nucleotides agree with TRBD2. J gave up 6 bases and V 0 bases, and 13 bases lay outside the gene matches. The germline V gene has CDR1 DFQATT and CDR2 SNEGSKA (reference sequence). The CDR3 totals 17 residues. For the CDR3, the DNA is TGCAGTGCTAGAGATCCCGGGAGGGCCGGATTCGGCAATGAGCAGTTCTTC. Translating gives CSARDPGRAGFGNEQFF.

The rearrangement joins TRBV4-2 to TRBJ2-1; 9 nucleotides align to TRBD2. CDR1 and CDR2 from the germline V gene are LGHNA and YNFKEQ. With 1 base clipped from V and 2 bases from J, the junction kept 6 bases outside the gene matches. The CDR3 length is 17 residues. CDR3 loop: CASSQGAGLAPYNEQFF. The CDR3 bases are TGTGCCAGCAGCCAAGGCGCGGGACTAGCCCCCTACAATGAGCAGTTCTTC.

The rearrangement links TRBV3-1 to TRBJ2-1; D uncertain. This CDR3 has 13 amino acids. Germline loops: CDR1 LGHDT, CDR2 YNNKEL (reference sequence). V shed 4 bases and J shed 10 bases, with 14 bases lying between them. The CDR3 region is CASSPFQRREQFF. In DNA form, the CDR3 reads TGTGCCAGCAGCCCATTCCAAAGGCGGGAGCAGTTCTTC.

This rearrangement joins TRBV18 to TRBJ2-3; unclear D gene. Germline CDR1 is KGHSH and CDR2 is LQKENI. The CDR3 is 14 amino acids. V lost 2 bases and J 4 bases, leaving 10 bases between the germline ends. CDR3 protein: CASSPALSPDTQYF. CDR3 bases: TGTGCCAGCTCACCAGCTCTAAGTCCAGATACGCAGTATTTT.

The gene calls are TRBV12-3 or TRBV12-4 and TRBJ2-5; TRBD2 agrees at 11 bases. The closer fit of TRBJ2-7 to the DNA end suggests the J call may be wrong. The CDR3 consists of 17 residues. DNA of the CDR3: TGTGCCAGCAGTTTCCCGCCCCTGACTAGCGGGAATGTCGAGCAGTACTTC. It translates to CASSFPPLTSGNVEQYF.